The 14 T cell receptor beta chains in this list originate from one sample, sequenced in a study of beta chain features in type 1 diabetes. Study-wide results and limits: Shortening that was moderate but significant affected the TCRB CDR3s of Type 1 diabetes patients in all four CD4+ subsets.

Antigen specificity for these receptors is unknown. Of the isolated RNA, all was reverse transcribed, and so the sequenced material was expressed TCRB transcripts. TCRdb's table, derived via immunoSEQ multiplex PCR, lists solely in-frame clones and lacks some. The top ten hold under 0.55% of the sample, which has around 150,000 clones, under 13% seen once. Sequencing input: central memory CD4+ T cells from blood. These receptors all come from a young man with type 1 diabetes.

This clone was counted between two and nine times. The V call is TRBV5-1, the J call TRBJ2-1, with D maybe TRBD1 (6 bases). Germline V gene lookup returns CDR1 SGHRS and CDR2 YFSETQ. This CDR3 is 14 amino acids long. The germline V and J ends were trimmed by 4 bases and 4 bases, with 12 bases remaining between them. CDR3 sequence reads: CASSAGASYNEQFF. CDR3 coding DNA: TGCGCCAGCAGCGCAGGGGCCTCATACAATGAGCAGTTCTTC.

The V and J genes are TRBV7-3 and TRBJ1-1; D remains unclear. V was shortened by 1 base and J by 0 bases, with 6 bases between the two germline ends. CDR1 and CDR2 from the germline V gene are SGHTA and FQGTGA. The CDR3 spans 14 residues. The CDR3 here is CASSLNSLNTEAFF. CDR3 in DNA: TGTGCCAGCAGCTTAAACAGTCTGAACACTGAAGCTTTCTTT.

The chain employs TRBV7-9 and TRBJ1-3, with 9 nucleotides matching TRBD1. J was trimmed by 4 bases and V by 5 bases; bases with no gene match: 3. The CDR3 is 14 residues long. The germline gives CDR1 SEHNR, CDR2 FQNEAQ (reference sequence). CDR3 bases: TGTGCCAGCAGCCTCGGGACAGGGGGAAACACCATATATTTT. It encodes CASSLGTGGNTIYF.

The chain couples TRBV5-6 to TRBJ2-4; D ambiguous. Trimming left V 4 bases short and J 1 base short, with 9 bases between. Germline CDR1 is SGHDT and CDR2 is YYEEEE. The CDR3 covers 14 residues. The CDR3 DNA reads as TGTGCCAGCAGCCCCCTCGGGGCCAAAAACATTCAGTACTTC. Translated, it gives CASSPLGAKNIQYF.

In DNA form, the CDR3 reads TGTGCCAGCAGCTTGGACAGTCATCAGCCCCAGCATTTT. Protein sequence: CASSLDSHQPQHF. The chain recombines TRBV7-9 with TRBJ1-5, with D maybe TRBD1 (6 bases). The V and J ends lost 3 bases and 5 bases respectively, with 8 bases between them. The CDR3 has 13 amino acids. Germline assignment: CDR1 SEHNR and CDR2 FQNEAQ (reference sequence).

This clone has a handful of counts. J is TRBJ2-1 and V is TRBV5-1; 12 bases are shared with TRBD2. With 4 bases clipped from V and 8 bases from J, the junction kept 4 bases outside the gene matches. Germline V lookup: CDR1 SGHRS, CDR2 YFSETQ. The CDR3 extends over 14 amino acids. The CDR3 reads CASSTSGRQDEQFF. Written as DNA, the CDR3 is TGCGCCAGCAGCACTAGCGGGAGGCAGGATGAGCAGTTCTTC.

This clone has just a few counts. The chain combines TRBV27 with TRBJ2-1, with D possibly being TRBD2 (6 bases). V lost 5 bases and J lost 4, with 15 bases in between. The CDR3 length is 15 residues. CDR1 is MNHEY, CDR2 SMNVEV, per germline (reference sequence). The CDR3 nucleotides read TGTGCCAGCAGTCTGAATTGGGGACTTTACAATGAGCAGTTCTTC. Amino acid sequence: CASSLNWGLYNEQFF.

V usage is TRBV9 and J usage is TRBJ2-3; 12 bases match TRBD1. In germline, CDR1 is SGDLS, CDR2 YYNGEE. There are 16 residues in the CDR3. Trimming at V came to 3 bases and at J to 4 bases, leaving 6 bases not matched to a gene. The CDR3 DNA follows: TGTGCCAGCAGCGCTCAGGGGACAGGGGGCTCAGATACGCAGTATTTT. Encoded protein: CASSAQGTGGSDTQYF.

This clone was detected only a few times. This chain connects TRBV4-2 to TRBJ1-1, with unresolved D. This CDR3 has 11 residues. Germline CDR1 LGHNA, CDR2 YNFKEQ. Deletions cut 0 bases from V and 7 bases from J, with 3 bases between. The CDR3 reads CASSQDGEAFF. CDR3 coding DNA: TGTGCCAGCAGCCAAGACGGTGAAGCTTTCTTT.

This clone showed up just a few times. The rearrangement joins TRBV5-1 to TRBJ1-2; 7 bases are shared with TRBD1. Germline V gene lookup returns CDR1 SGHRS and CDR2 YFSETQ. The CDR3 sequence is 14 residues long. Trimming took 0 bases from V and 4 from J; bases not matched to a gene: 3. The chain's CDR3 is CASSLVDRPYGYTF. Here the CDR3 DNA reads TGCGCCAGCAGCTTGGTGGACAGGCCCTATGGCTACACCTTC.

This chain connects TRBV19 to TRBJ2-7; 11 nucleotides match TRBD2. With 3 bases clipped from V and 2 bases from J, the junction kept 9 bases outside the gene matches. CDR3 length: 17 amino acids. Germline V lookup: CDR1 LNHDA, CDR2 SQIVND (reference sequence). CDR3: CASSISGTSGDPYEQYF. CDR3 sequence (DNA): TGTGCCAGTAGTATTTCTGGGACTAGCGGAGACCCCTACGAGCAGTACTTC.

The V gene is TRBV6-5, the J gene TRBJ1-1; the D is unclear. V lost 2 bases and J 4 bases, leaving 14 bases between the germline ends. Germline V CDR1 and CDR2: MNHEY, SVGAGI. This CDR3 contains 15 residues. The chain's CDR3 is CASSYLGARSTEAFF. The CDR3 DNA follows: TGTGCCAGCAGTTACCTGGGAGCTAGGAGCACTGAAGCTTTCTTT.

This clone has just a few counts. Other DNA sequences in the sample encode the same CDR3. This chain connects TRBV7-2 to TRBJ2-5; tentative D call: TRBD2 (5 bases). There are 14 residues in the CDR3. Trimming removed 3 bases at V and 3 bases at J, with 11 bases between. Germline values: CDR1 SGHTA, CDR2 FQGNSA. The CDR3 sequence is CASSLVTGKETQYF. The CDR3 DNA follows: TGTGCCAGCAGCTTGGTGACGGGAAAAGAGACCCAGTACTTC.

V gene TRBV25-1 combines with J gene TRBJ2-3; 7 bases match TRBD2. CDR1 is MGHDK, CDR2 SYGVNS, per germline. The CDR3 extends over 16 amino acids. The trim removed 6 bases at V and 3 bases at J, leaving 12 bases unmatched. This CDR3 reads CASRGLTGVGTDTQYF. CDR3 bases: TGTGCCAGCAGGGGACTAACGGGAGTAGGTACAGATACGCAGTATTTT.